Listed here are 13 T cell receptor beta chains from one sample, sequenced in a study of patients with pleural tuberculosis. TCRdb reprocessed the reads with MiXCR, giving one entry per CDR3 protein. The table has about 50,000 distinct CDR3 sequences, about 7.3% seen once. The receptors derive from a human donor with pleural tuberculosis.

This clonotype was seen repeatedly, ten times or more. V is TRBV13 and J is TRBJ2-5; 10 nucleotides align to TRBD2. Germline CDR1 is PRHDT and CDR2 is FYEKMQ (reference sequence). This CDR3 is built from 15 residues. V gave up 2 bases and J gave up 4 bases; unmatched junction bases: 4. Written as DNA, the CDR3 is TGTGCCAGCAGCTTACTAGCGGGAGAGGGAGAGACCCAGTACTTC. It specifies CASSLLAGEGETQYF.

This clonotype has at least ten counts. The chain recombines TRBV12-3 or TRBV12-4 with TRBJ2-7; 7 nucleotides align to TRBD1. CDR3 length: 14 amino acids. The trim removed 6 bases at V and 5 bases at J, leaving 10 bases unmatched. CDR3 protein: CASSPGTVVHEQYF. CDR3 coding DNA: TGTGCCAGCAGCCCCGGGACAGTGGTCCACGAGCAGTACTTC.

This clonotype was seen repeatedly, ten times or more. The chain employs TRBV11-1 and TRBJ2-3; the D gene is possibly TRBD2 (6 bases). The CDR3 is 13 residues long. The ends were cut back, 9 bases at V and 0 bases at J, with 10 bases in the middle. Germline-derived CDR1 and CDR2 are SGHAT and FQDESV (reference sequence). CDR3 loop: CASSSDSTDTQYF. CDR3 coding DNA: TGTGCCAGTTCTAGCGATAGCACAGATACGCAGTATTTT.

V is TRBV4-2 and J is TRBJ2-5, with 10 nucleotides matching TRBD2. CDR3 length equals 16 residues. With 4 bases clipped from V and 5 bases from J, the junction kept 10 bases outside the gene matches. Germline V gene lookup returns CDR1 LGHNA and CDR2 YNFKEQ. The CDR3 sequence: CASSRTQLAGVETQYF. CDR3 bases: TGTGCCAGCAGCCGGACCCAGCTAGCGGGAGTGGAGACCCAGTACTTC.

The J gene is TRBJ2-4, the V gene TRBV5-6; the match to TRBD1 covers 11 bases. The J segment lost 8 bases and the V segment lost 0 bases, leaving 4 bases of the junction unmatched. The CDR3 sequence is 15 residues long. Germline V gene lookup returns CDR1 SGHDT and CDR2 YYEEEE. The CDR3 sequence is CASSLVGTGGDIQYF. The DNA for the CDR3 is TGTGCCAGCAGCTTGGTGGGGACAGGGGGTGACATTCAGTACTTC.

A note on this clonotype: Being one base from a much bigger clone, this may be a read error. The chain couples TRBV12-3 or TRBV12-4 to TRBJ2-1; D possibly corresponds to TRBD2 (5 bases). V was trimmed by 5 bases and J by 6 bases, leaving 14 bases between them. CDR3 size: 14 residues. The CDR3 is CASSPRRPGNEQFF. The CDR3 DNA follows: TGTGCCAGCAGTCCCAGGAGGCCCGGCAATGAGCAGTTCTTC.

The table lists this clonotype with many counts. V is TRBV27 and J is TRBJ2-7; D is perhaps TRBD1 or TRBD2 (6 bases each). Trimming took off 5 bases at V and 2 bases at J, with 10 bases between the two ends. The CDR3 length is 13 residues. Germline CDR1 and CDR2: MNHEY and SMNVEV (reference sequence). This chain's CDR3 is CASSPGGPYEQYV. CDR3 nucleotides: TGTGCCAGCAGTCCCGGGGGCCCCTACGAGCAGTACGTC.

This clonotype has at least ten counts. The chain combines TRBV3-1 with TRBJ2-1, with TRBD1 matching over 7 bases. Trimming at V came to 3 bases and at J to 1 base, leaving 3 bases not matched to a gene. This CDR3 region has 15 residues. Germline V lookup: CDR1 LGHDT, CDR2 YNNKEL (reference sequence). This CDR3 reads CASSQRGLSYNEQFF. CDR3 nucleotides: TGTGCCAGCAGCCAGAGGGGGCTGTCCTACAATGAGCAGTTCTTC.

To note about this clonotype: A single base separates this from a much larger clone, so it may be a read error. The chain combines TRBV11-2 with TRBJ2-1; perhaps TRBD2 as D (6 bases). Trimming took off 0 bases at V and 14 bases at J, with 14 bases between the two ends. The germline gives CDR1 SGHAT, CDR2 FQNNGV. This CDR3 has 13 residues. The CDR3 region has the DNA TGTGCCAGCAGCTTAGAGGCGACCGCGGGGAAGTTCTTC. Translated: CASSLEATAGKFF.

This clonotype was detected ten times or more. The V and J genes are TRBV10-3 and TRBJ1-6; D remains unclear. V dropped 2 bases and J dropped 5 bases, with 10 bases sitting between them. The CDR3 consists of 15 residues. Germline CDR1 is ENHRY and CDR2 is SYGVKD. The CDR3 nucleotides read TGTGCCATCAGTGAGCTGGACCGGAATAATTCACCCCTCCACTTT. Protein sequence: CAISELDRNNSPLHF.

In regard to this clonotype: A much larger clone differs from this one at a single base, so this may be a read error. V is TRBV13 and J is TRBJ2-3; tentative D call: TRBD1 (5 bases). The CDR3 runs 13 residues. Germline values: CDR1 PRHDT, CDR2 FYEKMQ (reference sequence). The CDR3 region has the DNA TGTGCCAGCAGCGCCCAGGGTTACGATACGCAGTGTTTT. It codes for CASSAQGYDTQCF. Based on the CDR3 plus reference TRBV13 and TRBJ2-3, the full variable domain is AAGVIQSPRHLIKEKRETATLKCYPIPRHDTVYWYQQGPGQDPQFLISFYEKMQSDKGSIPDRFSAQQFSDYHSELNMSSLELGDSALYFCASSAQGYDTQCFGPGTRLTVL.

This clonotype has only a few counts. The chain has TRBV29-1 and TRBJ1-2; D might be TRBD1 (5 bases). CDR1 is SQVTM, CDR2 ANQGSEA, per germline. Trimming took 0 bases from V and 4 from J, leaving 12 bases between them. The CDR3 spans 14 residues. CDR3 sequence (DNA): TGCAGCGTTGAAGATAGGGGTTCGGGCTATGGCTACACCTTC. Translating it yields CSVEDRGSGYGYTF.

This clonotype has a handful of counts. The CDR3 DNA reads as TGTGCCAGCAGCCCCCCCGGGACCCCCGCGTCTCCCCAGTACTTC. Amino acid sequence: CASSPPGTPASPQYF. The J gene is TRBJ2-5, the V gene TRBV4-2; D could derive from TRBD1 or TRBD2 (5 bases each). Germline V lookup: CDR1 LGHNA, CDR2 YNFKEQ. The CDR3 spans 15 residues. The V gene lost 4 bases and the J gene lost 9 bases, with 21 bases spanning the gap.